This TCR beta chain was captured in a study of somatic mutations in cytotoxic T cells in rheumatoid arthritis. About the research overall: Right after diagnosis, and before any treatment had started, patient peripheral blood (about 33 ml EDTA) was drawn. Study results and caveats: The study found that the largest CD8+ clone exceeded 20% of CD8+ cells in about an eighth of the 65 patients.

Profiling relied on immunoSEQ multiplex PCR, and the TCRdb table lists in-frame clones only, not all of them. The sample has tens of thousands of clones, about 87% seen once. Worth noting for this clone: Its antigen is not identified.

Magnetic beads with positive selection isolated CD4+ and CD8+ fractions, whose purity was verified by flow cytometry. Germline-derived CDR1 and CDR2 are SQVTM and ANQGSEA. The CDR3 length is 12 residues. V dropped 1 base and J dropped 1 base, with 5 bases sitting between them. This clonotype was sampled from an adult with rheumatoid arthritis. This chain uses TRBV29-1 with TRBJ2-7; D uncertain. Sequencing used CD8+ T cells sorted from blood. The CDR3 protein is CSVEGDSYEQYF. The CDR3 coding sequence is TGCAGCGTTGAAGGGGATTCCTACGAGCAGTACTTC.